These T cell receptor beta chains were read from a single sample in a study of blood T cell repertoires in COVID-19. Here immunoSEQ multiplex PCR was the method, and the copy in TCRdb shows in-frame clones only, minus some. The data show about 160,000 clones, with roughly 88% seen just once and roughly 9.2% held by the top ten. The material sequenced was peripheral blood. These receptors came from a woman older than 75 with active or convalescent COVID-19. CDR3s include the opening cysteine and the closing phenylalanine or tryptophan.

J: TRBJ2-1; V: TRBV14; CDR3: CASSRRAEQFF
J: TRBJ2-1; V: TRBV11-3; CDR3: CASSFTSGGNEQFF
J: TRBJ1-1; V: TRBV12-3/TRBV12-4; CDR3: CASSSMAEAFF
J: TRBJ2-5; V: TRBV9; CDR3: CASSTRTSSETQYF
J: TRBJ2-3; V: TRBV4-3; CDR3: CASSQDPGIVNTQYF
J: TRBJ1-3; V: TRBV7-9; CDR3: CASSVTGLGNTIYF
J: TRBJ1-4; V: TRBV5-1; CDR3: CASHGGINEKLFF
J: TRBJ1-3; V: TRBV3-1/TRBV3-2; CDR3: CASSQFRGMGGNTIYF
J: TRBJ1-2; V: TRBV7-3; CDR3: CASSLNTGYGYTF
J: TRBJ1-2; V: TRBV6-5; CDR3: CASTDAGQPYGYTF
J: TRBJ1-1; V: TRBV10-3; CDR3: CAIGTGMNTEAFF
J: TRBJ1-5; V: TRBV21-1; CDR3: CASSGTGTYFYSNQPQHF
J: TRBJ1-2; V: TRBV10-1; CDR3: CASSLTANYGYTF